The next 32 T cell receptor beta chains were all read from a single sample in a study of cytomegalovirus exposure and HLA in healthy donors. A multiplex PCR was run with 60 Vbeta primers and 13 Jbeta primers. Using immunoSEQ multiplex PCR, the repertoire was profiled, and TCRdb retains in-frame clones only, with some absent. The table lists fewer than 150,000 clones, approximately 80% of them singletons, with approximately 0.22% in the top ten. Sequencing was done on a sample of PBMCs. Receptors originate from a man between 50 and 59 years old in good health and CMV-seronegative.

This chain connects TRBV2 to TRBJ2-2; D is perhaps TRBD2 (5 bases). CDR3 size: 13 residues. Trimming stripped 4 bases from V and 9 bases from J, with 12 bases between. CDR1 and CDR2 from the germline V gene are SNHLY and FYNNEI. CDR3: CASSGTGLWELFF. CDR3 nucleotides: TGTGCCAGCAGTGGTACCGGACTGTGGGAGCTGTTTTTT.

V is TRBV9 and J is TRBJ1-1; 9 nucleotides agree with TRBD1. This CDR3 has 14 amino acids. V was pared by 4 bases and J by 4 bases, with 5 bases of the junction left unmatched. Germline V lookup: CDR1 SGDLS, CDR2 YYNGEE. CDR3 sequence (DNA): TGTGCCAGCAGCCCCACGGACAGGGGCACTGAAGCTTTCTTT. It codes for CASSPTDRGTEAFF.

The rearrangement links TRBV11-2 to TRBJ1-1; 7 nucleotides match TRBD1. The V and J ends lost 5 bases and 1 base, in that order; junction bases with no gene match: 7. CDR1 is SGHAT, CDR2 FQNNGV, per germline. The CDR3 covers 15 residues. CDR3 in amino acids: CASSMTGLANTEAFF. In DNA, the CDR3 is TGTGCCAGCAGCATGACAGGGTTAGCGAACACTGAAGCTTTCTTT.

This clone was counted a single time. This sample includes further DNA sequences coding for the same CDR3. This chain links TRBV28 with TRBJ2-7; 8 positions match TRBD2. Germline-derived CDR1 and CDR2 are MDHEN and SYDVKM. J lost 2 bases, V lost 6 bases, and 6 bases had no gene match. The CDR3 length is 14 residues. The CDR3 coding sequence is TGTGCCAGCAGCCAAGGACTAGCCGCCTACGAGCAGTACTTC. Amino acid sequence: CASSQGLAAYEQYF. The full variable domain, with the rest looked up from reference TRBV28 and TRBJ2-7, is DVKVTQSSRYLVKRTGEKVFLECVQDMDHENMFWYRQDPGLGLRLIYFSYDVKMKEKGDIPEGYSVSREKKERFSLILESASTNQTSMYLCASSQGLAAYEQYFGPGTRLTVT.

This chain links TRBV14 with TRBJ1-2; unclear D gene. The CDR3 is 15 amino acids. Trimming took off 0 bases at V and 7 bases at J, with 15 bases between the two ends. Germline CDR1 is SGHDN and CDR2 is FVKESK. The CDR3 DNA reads TGTGCCAGCAGCCAAGATGTTGGCGAGGAGTCTGGCTACACCTTC. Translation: CASSQDVGEESGYTF.

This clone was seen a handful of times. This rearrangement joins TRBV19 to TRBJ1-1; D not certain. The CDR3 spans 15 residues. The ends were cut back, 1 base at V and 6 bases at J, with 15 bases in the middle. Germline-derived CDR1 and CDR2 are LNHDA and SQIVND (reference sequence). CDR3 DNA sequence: TGTGCCAGTAGTATAGGCGAGGGAAATGTGGCTGAAGCTTTCTTT. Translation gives CASSIGEGNVAEAFF.

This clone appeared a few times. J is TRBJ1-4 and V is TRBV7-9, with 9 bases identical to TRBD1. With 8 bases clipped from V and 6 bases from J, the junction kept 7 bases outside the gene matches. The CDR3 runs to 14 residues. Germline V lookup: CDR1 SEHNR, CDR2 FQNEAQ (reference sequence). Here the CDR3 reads CASGRGQGDEKLFF. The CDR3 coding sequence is TGTGCCAGCGGCCGGGGACAGGGAGATGAAAAACTGTTTTTT.

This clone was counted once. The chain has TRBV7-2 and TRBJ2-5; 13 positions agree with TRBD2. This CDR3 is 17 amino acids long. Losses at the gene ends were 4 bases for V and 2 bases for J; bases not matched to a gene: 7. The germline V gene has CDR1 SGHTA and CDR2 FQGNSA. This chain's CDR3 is CASSSGLAGVVQETQYF. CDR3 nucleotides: TGTGCCAGCAGCTCTGGACTAGCGGGAGTTGTACAAGAGACCCAGTACTTC. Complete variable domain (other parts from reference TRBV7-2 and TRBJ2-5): GAGVSQSPSNKVTEKGKDVELRCDPISGHTALYWYRQSLGQGLEFLIYFQGNSAPDKSGLPSDRFSAERTGGSVSTLTIQRTQQEDSAVYLCASSSGLAGVVQETQYFGPGTRLLVL.

The CDR3 spells CASSYSLAGTTGELFF. In DNA, the CDR3 is TGTGCCAGCAGTTACTCACTAGCGGGGACCACCGGGGAGCTGTTTTTT. This chain links TRBV6-5 with TRBJ2-2; 10 nucleotides align to TRBD2. The CDR3 runs to 16 residues. Germline V gene sequence: CDR1 MNHEY, CDR2 SVGAGI. The J segment lost 4 bases and the V segment lost 0 bases, leaving 2 bases of the junction unmatched.

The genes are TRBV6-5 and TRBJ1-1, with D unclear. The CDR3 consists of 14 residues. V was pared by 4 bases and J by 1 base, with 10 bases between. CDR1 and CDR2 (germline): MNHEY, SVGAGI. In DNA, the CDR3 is TGTGCCAGCAGTTCGGCGGCGGCGAACACTGAAGCTTTCTTT. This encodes CASSSAAANTEAFF.

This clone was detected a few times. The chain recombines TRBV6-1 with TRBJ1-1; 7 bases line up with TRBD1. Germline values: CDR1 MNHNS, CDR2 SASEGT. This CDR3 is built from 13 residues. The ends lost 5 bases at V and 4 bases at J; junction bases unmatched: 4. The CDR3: CASSHRGGTEAFF. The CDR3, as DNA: TGTGCCAGCAGTCACAGGGGAGGCACTGAAGCTTTCTTT.

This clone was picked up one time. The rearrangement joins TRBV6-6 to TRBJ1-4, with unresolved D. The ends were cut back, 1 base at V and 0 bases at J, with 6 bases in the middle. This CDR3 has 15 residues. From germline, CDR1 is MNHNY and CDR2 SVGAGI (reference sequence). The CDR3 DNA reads TGTGCCAGCAGTTACTTACGGGCAACTAATGAAAAACTGTTTTTT. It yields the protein CASSYLRATNEKLFF.

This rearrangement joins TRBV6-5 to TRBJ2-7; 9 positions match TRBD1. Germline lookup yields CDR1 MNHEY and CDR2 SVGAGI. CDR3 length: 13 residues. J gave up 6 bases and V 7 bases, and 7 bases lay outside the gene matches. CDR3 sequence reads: CASTPDRGGEQYF. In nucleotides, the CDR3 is TGTGCCAGCACCCCGGACAGGGGCGGCGAGCAGTACTTC.

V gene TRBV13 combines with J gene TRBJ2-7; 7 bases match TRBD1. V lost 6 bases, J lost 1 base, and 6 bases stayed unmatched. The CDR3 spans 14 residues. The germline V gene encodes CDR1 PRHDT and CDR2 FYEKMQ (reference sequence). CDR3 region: CASSHRDSSYEQYF. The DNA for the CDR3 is TGTGCCAGCAGTCACCGGGACAGTTCCTACGAGCAGTACTTC.

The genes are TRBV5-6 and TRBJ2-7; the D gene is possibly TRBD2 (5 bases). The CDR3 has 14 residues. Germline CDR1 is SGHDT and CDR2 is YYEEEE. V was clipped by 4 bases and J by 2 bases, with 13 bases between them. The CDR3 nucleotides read TGTGCCAGCAGCCCAAGGACTGTAACCTACGAGCAGTACTTC. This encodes CASSPRTVTYEQYF. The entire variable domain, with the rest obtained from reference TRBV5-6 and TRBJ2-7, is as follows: DAGVTQSPTHLIKTRGQQVTLRCSPKSGHDTVSWYQQALGQGPQFIFQYYEEEERQRGNFPDRFSGHQFPNYSSELNVNALLLGDSALYLCASSPRTVTYEQYFGPGTRLTVT.

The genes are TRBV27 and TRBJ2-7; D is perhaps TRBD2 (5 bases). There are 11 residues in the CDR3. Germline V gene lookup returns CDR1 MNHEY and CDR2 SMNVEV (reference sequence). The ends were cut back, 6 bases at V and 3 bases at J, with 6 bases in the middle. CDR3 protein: CASSGLYEQYF. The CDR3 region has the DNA TGTGCCAGCAGCGGACTCTACGAGCAGTACTTC.

The CDR3 region is CASSFRMPGNYGYTF. CDR3 nucleotide sequence: TGTGCCAGCAGCTTTAGAATGCCAGGGAACTATGGCTACACCTTC. The gene calls are TRBV7-9 and TRBJ1-2, with D possibly being TRBD1 (5 bases). The V gene's germline CDR1 is SEHNR and CDR2 FQNEAQ (reference sequence). This CDR3 contains 15 residues. V was clipped by 3 bases and J by 2 bases, with 13 bases between them.

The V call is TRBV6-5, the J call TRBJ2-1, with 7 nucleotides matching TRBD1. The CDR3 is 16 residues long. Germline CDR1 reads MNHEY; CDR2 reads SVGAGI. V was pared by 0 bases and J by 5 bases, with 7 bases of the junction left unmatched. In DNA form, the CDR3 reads TGTGCCAGCAGTTACTCGAGGTCAGGGGGTAACAATGAGCAGTTCTTC. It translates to CASSYSRSGGNNEQFF.

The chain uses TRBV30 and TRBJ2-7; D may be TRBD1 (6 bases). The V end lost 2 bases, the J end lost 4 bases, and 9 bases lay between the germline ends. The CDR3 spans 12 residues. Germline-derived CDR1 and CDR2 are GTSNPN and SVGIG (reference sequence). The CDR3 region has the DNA TGTGCCTGGAGTCCACAGGGTTACGAGCAGTACTTC. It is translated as CAWSPQGYEQYF.

The CDR3 sequence is CATSRHSNQPQHF. The CDR3, as DNA: TGTGCCACCAGCAGACATAGCAATCAGCCCCAGCATTTT. The chain joins TRBV15 to TRBJ1-5; D is undetermined. CDR1 is LNHNV and CDR2 is YYDKDF in the germline V gene (reference sequence). The V end lost 2 bases, the J end lost 0 bases, and 2 bases lay between the germline ends. This CDR3 contains 13 residues. Filled out from reference TRBV15 and TRBJ1-5, the complete variable domain reads DAMVIQNPRYQVTQFGKPVTLSCSQTLNHNVMYWYQQKSSQAPKLLFHYYDKDFNNEADTPDNFQSRRPNTSFCFLDIRSPGLGDTAMYLCATSRHSNQPQHFGDGTRLSIL.

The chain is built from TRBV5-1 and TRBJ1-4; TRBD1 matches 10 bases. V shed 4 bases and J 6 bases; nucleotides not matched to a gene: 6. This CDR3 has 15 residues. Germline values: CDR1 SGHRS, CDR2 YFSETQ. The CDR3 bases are TGCGCCAGCAGCGGCGGACAGGGGGTTTATGAAAAACTGTTTTTT. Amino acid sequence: CASSGGQGVYEKLFF.

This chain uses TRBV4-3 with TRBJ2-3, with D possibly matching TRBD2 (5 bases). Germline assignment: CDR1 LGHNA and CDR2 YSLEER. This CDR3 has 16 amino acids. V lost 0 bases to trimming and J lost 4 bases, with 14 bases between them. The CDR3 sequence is CASSQDSGKMADTQYF. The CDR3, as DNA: TGCGCCAGCAGCCAAGACTCCGGGAAAATGGCAGATACGCAGTATTTT.

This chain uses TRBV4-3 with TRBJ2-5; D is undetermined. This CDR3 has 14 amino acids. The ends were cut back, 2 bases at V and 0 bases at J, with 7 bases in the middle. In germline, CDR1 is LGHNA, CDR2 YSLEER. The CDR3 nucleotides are TGCGCCAGCAGCCAATGGCAGTACCAAGAGACCCAGTACTTC. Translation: CASSQWQYQETQYF.

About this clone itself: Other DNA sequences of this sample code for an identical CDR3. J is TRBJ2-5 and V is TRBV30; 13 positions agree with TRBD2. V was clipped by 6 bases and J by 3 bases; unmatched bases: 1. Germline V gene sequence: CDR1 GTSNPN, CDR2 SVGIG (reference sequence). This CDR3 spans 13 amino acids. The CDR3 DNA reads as TGTGCCTGCGGACTAGCGGGGGAAGAGACCCAGTACTTC. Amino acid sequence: CACGLAGEETQYF.

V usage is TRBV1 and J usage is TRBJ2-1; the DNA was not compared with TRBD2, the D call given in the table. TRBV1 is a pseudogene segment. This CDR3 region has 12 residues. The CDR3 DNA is TGCACCAGCAGCCAAGACCCGAATGAGCAGTTCTTC. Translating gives CTSSQDPNEQFF.

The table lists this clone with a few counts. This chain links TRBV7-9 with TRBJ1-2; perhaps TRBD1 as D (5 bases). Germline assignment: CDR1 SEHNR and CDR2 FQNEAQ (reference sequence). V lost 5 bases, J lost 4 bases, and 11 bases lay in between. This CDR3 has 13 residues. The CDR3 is CASSVGQIYGYTF. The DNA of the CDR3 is TGTGCCAGCAGCGTGGGGCAGATCTATGGCTACACCTTC.

The CDR3 reads CASSLAVAGVSLPEQYF. Here the CDR3 DNA reads TGTGCCAGCAGCTTAGCAGTAGCGGGAGTTAGTCTCCCCGAGCAGTACTTC. This chain links TRBV7-2 with TRBJ2-7; 9 bases align to TRBD2. Looked up from germline, CDR1 is SGHTA and CDR2 is FQGNSA. V was pared by 0 bases and J by 6 bases, with 12 bases of the junction left unmatched. This CDR3 spans 17 amino acids.

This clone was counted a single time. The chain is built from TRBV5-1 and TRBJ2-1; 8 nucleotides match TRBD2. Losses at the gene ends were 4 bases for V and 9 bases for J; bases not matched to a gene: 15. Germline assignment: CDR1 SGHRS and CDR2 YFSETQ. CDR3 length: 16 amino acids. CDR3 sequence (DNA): TGCGCCAGCAGCCCCCGGGGGGGCGGGAGATACCGTGAGCAGTTCTTC. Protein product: CASSPRGGGRYREQFF.

The CDR3 spells CASSSSGQGDARRYGYTF. CDR3 coding DNA: TGTGCCAGCAGCAGCTCGGGACAGGGAGATGCGCGTCGCTATGGCTACACCTTC. The chain recombines TRBV28 with TRBJ1-2; TRBD1 agrees at 9 bases. Germline loops: CDR1 MDHEN, CDR2 SYDVKM. The ends lost 6 bases at V and 4 bases at J; junction bases unmatched: 18. This CDR3 spans 18 amino acids.

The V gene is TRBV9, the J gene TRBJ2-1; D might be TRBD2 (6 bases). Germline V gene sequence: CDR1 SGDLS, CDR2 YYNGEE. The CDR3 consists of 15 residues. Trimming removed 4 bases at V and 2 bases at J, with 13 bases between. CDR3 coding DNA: TGTGCCAGCAGCCCCGATGCGGGGACCTACAATGAGCAGTTCTTC. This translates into CASSPDAGTYNEQFF.

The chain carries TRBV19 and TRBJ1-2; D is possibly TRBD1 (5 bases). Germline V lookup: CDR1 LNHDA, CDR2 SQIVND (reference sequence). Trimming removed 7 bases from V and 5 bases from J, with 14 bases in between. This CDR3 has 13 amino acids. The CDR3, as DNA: TGTGCCAGTAAGGACACGGGGGAATATGGCTACACCTTC. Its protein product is CASKDTGEYGYTF. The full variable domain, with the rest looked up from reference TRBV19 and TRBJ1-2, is DGGITQSPKYLFRKEGQNVTLSCEQNLNHDAMYWYRQDPGQGLRLIYYSQIVNDFQKGDIAEGYSVSREKKESFPLTVTSAQKNPTAFYLCASKDTGEYGYTFGSGTRLTVV.

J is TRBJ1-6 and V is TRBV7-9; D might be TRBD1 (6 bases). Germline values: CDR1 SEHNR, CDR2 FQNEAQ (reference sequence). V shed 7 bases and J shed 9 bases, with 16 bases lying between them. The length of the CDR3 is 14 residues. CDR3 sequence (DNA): TGTGCCAGCACCCTCGGGGGGCTGCCTTCACCCCTCCACTTT. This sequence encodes CASTLGGLPSPLHF. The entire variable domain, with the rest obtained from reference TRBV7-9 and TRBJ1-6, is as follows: DTGVSQNPRHKITKRGQNVTFRCDPISEHNRLYWYRQTLGQGPEFLTYFQNEAQLEKSRLLSDRFSAERPKGSFSTLEIQRTEQGDSAMYLCASTLGGLPSPLHFGNGTRLTVT.